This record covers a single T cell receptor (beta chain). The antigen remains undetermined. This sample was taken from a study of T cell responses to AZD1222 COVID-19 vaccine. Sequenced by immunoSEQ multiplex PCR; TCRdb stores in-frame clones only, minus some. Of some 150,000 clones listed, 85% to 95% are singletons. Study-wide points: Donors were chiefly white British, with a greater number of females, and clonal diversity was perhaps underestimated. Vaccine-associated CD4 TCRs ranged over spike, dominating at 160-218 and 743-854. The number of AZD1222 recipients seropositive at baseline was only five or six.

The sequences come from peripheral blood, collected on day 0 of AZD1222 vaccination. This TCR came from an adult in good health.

CDR3 in amino acids: CAIRRDSNSPLHF. As DNA, the CDR3 is TGTGCCATCAGACGGGACAGCAATTCACCCCTCCACTTT. V gene TRBV10-3 combines with J gene TRBJ1-6, with TRBD1 matching over 7 bases. Germline V gene data show CDR1 as ENHRY and CDR2 as SYGVKD. The CDR3 runs 13 residues. V lost 6 bases and J lost 7; bases outside the gene matches: 3.